The T cell receptor (beta chain) described here comes from a study of T cells in Graves' hyperthyroidism and ophthalmopathy. Study-level background: Peripheral blood sampling occurred at initial diagnosis, before any treatment.

Newly diagnosed hyperthyroidism, duration under 2 months, in patients aged 18 to 65. Those patients with uncontrolled infection, other autoimmune disease, pregnancy or lactation were excluded. Trimming pared 3 bases from V and 5 bases from J, leaving 11 bases between. The V gene's germline CDR1 is ENHRY and CDR2 SYGVKD. The CDR3 totals 14 residues. This clonotype has ten or more counts. Regions amplified from RNA transcripts were the TCR beta CDR3 regions. TCR CDR3 underwent first-round RT-PCR with the HTBI primer set. MiXCR was run by TCRdb on the multiplex PCR reads, yielding one entry per CDR3 protein. The repertoire holds under 450,000 distinct CDR3 sequences, more than 15% seen once, with 14% in the top ten.

Sequencing was carried out using blood. The clonotype was recovered from a woman younger than 35 with Graves' hyperthyroidism. The rearrangement joins TRBV10-3 to TRBJ1-5; possible D gene TRBD1, 5 bases. CDR3 coding DNA: TGTGCCATCAGTGAACGACAGTCCGATCAGCCCCAGCATTTT. Protein: CAISERQSDQPQHF.